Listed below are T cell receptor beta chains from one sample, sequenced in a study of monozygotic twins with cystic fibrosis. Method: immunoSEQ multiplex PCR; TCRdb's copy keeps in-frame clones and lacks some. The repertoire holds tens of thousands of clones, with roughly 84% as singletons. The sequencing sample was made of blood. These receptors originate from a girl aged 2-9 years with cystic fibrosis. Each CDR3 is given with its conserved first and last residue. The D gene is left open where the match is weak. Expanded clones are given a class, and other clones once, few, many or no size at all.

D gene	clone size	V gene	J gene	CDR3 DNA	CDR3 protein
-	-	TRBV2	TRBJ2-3	TGTGCCAGTAGCCTGAAAAGGTCAGGTCACACAGATACGCAGTATTTT	CASSLKRSGHTDTQYF
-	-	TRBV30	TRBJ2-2	TGTGCCTGGAGTTCGGTAGGGGCCGGGGAGCTGTTTTTT	CAWSSVGAGELFF
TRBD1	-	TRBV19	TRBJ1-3	TGTGCCAGTAGTCCCTGGGACAGCCGGTCTTCTGGAAACACCATATATTTT	CASSPWDSRSSGNTIYF
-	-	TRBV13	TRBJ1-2	TGTGCCAGCAGCTCCTTCTCGAGAGCCGACGCGTATGGCTACACCTTC	CASSSFSRADAYGYTF
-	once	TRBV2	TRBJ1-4	TGTGCCAGCAGTCCAGTAGGGGGGATAAATGAAAAACTGTTTTTT	CASSPVGGINEKLFF
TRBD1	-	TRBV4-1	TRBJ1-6	TGCGCCAGCCGCTTGGAGGACAGGGGATCACCCCTCCACTTT	CASRLEDRGSPLHF
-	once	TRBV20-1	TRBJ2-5	TGCAGTGCTAGCGGGGAGACCCAGTACTTC	CSASGETQYF
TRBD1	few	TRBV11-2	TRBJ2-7	TGTGCCAGCAGCTTAGATCGGGGACAGGCGAAAAGCTACGAGCAGTACTTC	CASSLDRGQAKSYEQYF
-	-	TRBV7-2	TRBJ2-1	TGTGCCAGCAGCTCTCGGGGCTCCTACAATGAGCAGTTCTTC	CASSSRGSYNEQFF
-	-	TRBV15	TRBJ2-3	TGTGCCACCAGCAGCAAAGACACAACTGGGGCAGATACGCAGTATTTT	CATSSKDTTGADTQYF